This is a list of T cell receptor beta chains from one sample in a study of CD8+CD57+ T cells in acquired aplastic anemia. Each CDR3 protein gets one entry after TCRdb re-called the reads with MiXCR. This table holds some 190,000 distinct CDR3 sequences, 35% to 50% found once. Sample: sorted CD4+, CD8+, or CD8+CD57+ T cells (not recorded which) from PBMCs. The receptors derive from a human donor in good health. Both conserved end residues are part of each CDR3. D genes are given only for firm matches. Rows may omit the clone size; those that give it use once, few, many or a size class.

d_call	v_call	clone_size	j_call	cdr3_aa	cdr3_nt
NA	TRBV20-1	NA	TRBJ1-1	CSAREFDSHTEAFF	TGCAGTGCTAGAGAATTCGACAGCCACACTGAAGCTTTCTTT
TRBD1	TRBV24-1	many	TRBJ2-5	CATSDRTGLGETQYF	TGTGCCACCAGTGATCGGACAGGGTTGGGGGAGACCCAGTACTTC
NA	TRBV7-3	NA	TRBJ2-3	CASSLSPSSSTDTQYF	TGTGCCAGCAGCTTAAGTCCTAGCAGTAGCACAGATACGCAGTATTTT
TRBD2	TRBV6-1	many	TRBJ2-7	CASSLTGVGAGPYEQYF	TGTGCCAGCAGTCTAACAGGTGTCGGAGCGGGGCCCTACGAGCAGTACTTC
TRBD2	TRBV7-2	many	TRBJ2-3	CASSPMGRAVYF	TGTGCCAGCAGCCCAATGGGGAGGGCGGTGTATTTT
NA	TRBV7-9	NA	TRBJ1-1	CASSIQVPGAFF	TGTGCCAGCAGCATACAGGTTCCTGGGGCCTTCTTT
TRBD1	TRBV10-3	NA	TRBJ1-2	CAISDGTGGFYGYTF	TGTGCCATCAGTGACGGGACAGGGGGCTTCTATGGCTACACCTTC
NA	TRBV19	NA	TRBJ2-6	CASSALPGANVLTF	TGTGCCAGTAGCGCATTGCCTGGGGCCAACGTCCTGACTTTC
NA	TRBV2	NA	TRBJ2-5	CASSEQGLETQYF	TGTGCCAGCAGTGAACAGGGTTTGGAGACCCAGTACTTC
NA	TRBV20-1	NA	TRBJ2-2	CSATNTGELFF	TGCAGTGCTACGAACACCGGGGAGCTGTTTTTT
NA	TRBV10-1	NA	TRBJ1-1	CASLGVKGQNDTEAFF	TGCGCCAGCCTTGGGGTCAAGGGGCAAAATGACACTGAAGCTTTCTTT
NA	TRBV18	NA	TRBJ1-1	CASSPWRETAEAFF	TGTGCCAGCTCACCTTGGAGGGAAACGGCTGAAGCTTTCTTT
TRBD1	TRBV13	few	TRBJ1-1	CASRQRDRGPGTEAFF	TGTGCCAGCAGACAACGGGACAGGGGGCCGGGGACTGAAGCTTTCTTT
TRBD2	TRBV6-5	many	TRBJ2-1	CASSYLTGTSGGTWQFF	TGTGCCAGCAGTTACCTGACCGGGACTAGCGGGGGGACCTGGCAGTTCTTC
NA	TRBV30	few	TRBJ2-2	CAWMGYYTGELFF	TGTGCCTGGATGGGGTATTACACCGGGGAGCTGTTTTTT
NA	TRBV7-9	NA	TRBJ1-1	CASSFSPGTFEAFF	TGTGCCAGCAGCTTTTCCCCCGGGACGTTTGAAGCTTTCTTT
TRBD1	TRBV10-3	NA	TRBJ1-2	CAIRGGIRVSTGGINYGYTF	TGTGCCATCAGGGGGGGCATACGCGTTTCAACAGGGGGAATCAACTATGGCTACACCTTC
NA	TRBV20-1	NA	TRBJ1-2	CSASGRYSYGYTF	TGCAGTGCTAGTGGCAGGTACTCCTATGGCTACACCTTC
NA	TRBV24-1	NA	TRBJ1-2	CATSPGPFYGYTF	TGTGCCACCAGCCCAGGACCTTTCTATGGCTACACCTTC
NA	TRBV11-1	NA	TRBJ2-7	CASSPTSGSVYEQYF	TGTGCCAGCAGCCCAACGTCCGGGAGTGTGTACGAGCAGTACTTC
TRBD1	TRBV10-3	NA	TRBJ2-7	CAITAGTGSYEQYF	TGTGCCATCACCGCCGGGACAGGCTCCTACGAGCAGTACTTC
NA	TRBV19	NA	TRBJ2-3	CASSIEGRGTFVQYF	TGTGCCAGTAGTATAGAGGGGAGAGGGACATTTGTACAGTATTTT
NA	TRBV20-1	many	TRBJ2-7	CSARDLGSTYEQYF	TGCAGTGCTAGAGATCTGGGGTCTACCTACGAGCAGTACTTC
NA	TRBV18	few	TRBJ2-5	CASSQWVDQETQYF	TGTGCCAGCTCCCAGTGGGTCGACCAAGAGACCCAGTACTTC
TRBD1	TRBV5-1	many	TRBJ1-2	CASSLAGQGDGYTF	TGCGCCAGCAGCTTGGCGGGACAGGGGGATGGCTACACCTTC
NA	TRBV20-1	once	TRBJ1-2	CSAPPIHYGYTF	TGCAGTGCTCCCCCTATACACTATGGCTACACCTTC
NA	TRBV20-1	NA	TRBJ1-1	CSASRGAVTEAFF	TGCAGTGCTAGTAGGGGGGCGGTCACTGAAGCTTTCTTT
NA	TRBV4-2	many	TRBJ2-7	CASSQDLASAYEQYF	TGTGCCAGCAGCCAAGATCTAGCCTCGGCCTACGAGCAGTACTTC
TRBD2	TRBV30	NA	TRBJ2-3	CAWKRENTDTQYF	TGTGCCTGGAAGCGGGAGAACACAGATACGCAGTATTTT
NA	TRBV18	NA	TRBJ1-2	CASSATTTELYGYTF	TGTGCCAGCTCAGCGACCACGACGGAGCTATATGGCTACACCTTC
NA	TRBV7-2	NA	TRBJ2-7	CASSIQASYEQYF	TGTGCCAGCAGCATACAGGCCTCCTACGAGCAGTACTTC
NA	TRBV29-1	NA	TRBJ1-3	CSVEKGFSGNTIYF	TGCAGCGTTGAAAAAGGCTTCTCTGGAAACACCATATATTTT
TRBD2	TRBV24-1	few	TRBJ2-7	CATSGNSGGWRSYEQYF	TGTGCCACCAGTGGTAATAGCGGGGGGTGGAGGTCCTACGAGCAGTACTTC
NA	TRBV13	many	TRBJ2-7	CASSLHHEQYF	TGTGCCAGCAGCTTACACCACGAGCAGTACTTC
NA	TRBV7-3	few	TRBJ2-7	CASSLTALSEQYF	TGTGCCAGCAGCTTAACGGCGCTGAGCGAGCAGTACTTC
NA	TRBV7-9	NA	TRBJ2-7	CASSLGSTAQGEQYF	TGTGCCAGCAGCTTAGGGTCGACAGCACAGGGCGAGCAGTACTTC
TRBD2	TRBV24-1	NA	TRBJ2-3	CATRESGEGTDTQYF	TGTGCCACCAGGGAGAGCGGGGAGGGGACAGATACGCAGTATTTT
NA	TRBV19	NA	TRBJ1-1	CASSSAWGIEAFF	TGTGCCAGTAGTTCCGCTTGGGGAATTGAAGCTTTCTTT
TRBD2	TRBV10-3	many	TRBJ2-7	CAISDAGTSTSKAYEQYF	TGTGCCATCAGTGATGCCGGGACTAGTACCTCTAAAGCCTACGAGCAGTACTTC
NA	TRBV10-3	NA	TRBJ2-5	CAISAQETQYF	TGTGCCATCAGTGCACAAGAGACCCAGTACTTC
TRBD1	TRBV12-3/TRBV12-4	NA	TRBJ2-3	CASTGDADTQYF	TGTGCCAGTACAGGGGACGCAGATACGCAGTATTTT
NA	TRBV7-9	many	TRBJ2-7	CASSTRGAYEQYF	TGTGCCAGCAGCACTAGGGGGGCCTACGAGCAGTACTTC
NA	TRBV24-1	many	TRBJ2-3	CATSDRATDTQYF	TGTGCCACCAGTGATAGGGCGACAGATACGCAGTATTTT
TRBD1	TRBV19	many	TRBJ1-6	CASSPGGSAPLHF	TGTGCCAGTAGTCCAGGGGGGTCCGCACCCCTCCACTTT
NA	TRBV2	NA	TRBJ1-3	CANILGNTIYF	TGTGCCAACATCCTTGGAAACACCATATATTTT
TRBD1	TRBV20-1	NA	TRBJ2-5	CSARETGVETQYF	TGCAGTGCTAGAGAAACAGGGGTAGAGACCCAGTACTTC